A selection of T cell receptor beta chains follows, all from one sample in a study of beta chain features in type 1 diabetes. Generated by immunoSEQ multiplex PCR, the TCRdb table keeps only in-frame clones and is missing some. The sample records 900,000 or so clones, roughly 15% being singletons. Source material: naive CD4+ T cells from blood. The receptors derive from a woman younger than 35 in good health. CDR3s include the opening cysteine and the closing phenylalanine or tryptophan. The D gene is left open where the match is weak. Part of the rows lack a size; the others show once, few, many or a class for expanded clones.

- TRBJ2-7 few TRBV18 CASSSMSLTGGEQYF TGTGCCAGCTCATCCATGTCCTTAACTGGGGGCGAGCAGTACTTC
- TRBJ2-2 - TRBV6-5 CASSWDRGHYTGELFF TGTGCCAGCAGTTGGGACCGAGGTCATTACACCGGGGAGCTGTTTTTT
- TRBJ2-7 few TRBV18 CASSPARETYEQYF TGTGCCAGCTCACCGGCTAGGGAGACCTACGAGCAGTACTTC
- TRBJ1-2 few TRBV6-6 CASSYLQGYGYTF TGTGCCAGCAGTTATCTCCAGGGGTATGGCTACACCTTC
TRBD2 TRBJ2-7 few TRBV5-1 CASRSLAGGTYEQYF TGCGCCAGCCGATCACTAGCGGGAGGGACCTACGAGCAGTACTTC
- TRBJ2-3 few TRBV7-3 CASSGPSDTQYF TGTGCCAGCAGCGGGCCTTCAGATACGCAGTATTTT
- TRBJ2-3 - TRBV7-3 CASSLMAGSTDTQYF TGTGCCAGCAGCTTAATGGCGGGAAGCACAGATACGCAGTATTTT
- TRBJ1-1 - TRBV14 CASPFWPPGNTEAFF TGTGCCAGCCCCTTTTGGCCCCCTGGAAACACTGAAGCTTTCTTT
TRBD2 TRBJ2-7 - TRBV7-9 CASSLPRGSLFYEQYF TGTGCCAGCAGCTTACCCCGCGGGAGTTTATTTTACGAGCAGTACTTC
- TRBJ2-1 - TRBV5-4 CASSPSAAYNEQFF TGTGCCAGCAGCCCTAGCGCCGCTTACAATGAGCAGTTCTTC
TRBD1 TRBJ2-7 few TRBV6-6 CASSYRDSTYEQYF TGTGCCAGCAGTTACCGGGACAGTACTTACGAGCAGTACTTC
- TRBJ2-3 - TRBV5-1 CASSLEPTSTDTQYF TGCGCCAGCAGCTTGGAACCGACCAGCACAGATACGCAGTATTTT
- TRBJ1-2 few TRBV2 CASSEIRTRRGYTF TGTGCCAGCAGTGAAATAAGGACGAGACGGGGCTACACCTTC
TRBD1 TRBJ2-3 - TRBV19 CASTPGQNTDTQYF TGTGCCAGTACACCGGGACAGAACACAGATACGCAGTATTTT
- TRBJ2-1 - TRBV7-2 CASSSGLSSYNEQFF TGTGCCAGCAGCTCGGGGTTATCGTCCTACAATGAGCAGTTCTTC
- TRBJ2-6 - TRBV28 CASKSGALGANVLTF TGTGCCAGCAAGTCGGGGGCGCTCGGGGCCAACGTCCTGACTTTC
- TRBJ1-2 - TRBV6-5 CASSYGGVNYGYTF TGTGCCAGCAGTTACGGGGGAGTTAACTATGGCTACACCTTC
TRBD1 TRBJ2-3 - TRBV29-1 CSAGQGSTDTQYF TGCAGCGCAGGACAGGGAAGCACAGATACGCAGTATTTT
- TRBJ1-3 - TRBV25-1 CASSEYYLGTIYF TGTGCCAGCAGTGAATATTACTTGGGCACCATATATTTT
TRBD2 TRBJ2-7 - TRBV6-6 CASNNRGLAGDIEQYF TGTGCCAGCAACAACCGGGGACTAGCGGGAGACATTGAGCAGTACTTC
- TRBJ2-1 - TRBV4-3 CASSQGLGEVEQFF TGCGCCAGCAGCCAAGGCTTAGGGGAAGTTGAGCAGTTCTTC
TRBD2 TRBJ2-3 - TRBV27 CASSRTRAGGPADTQYF TGTGCCAGCAGTCGAACCCGTGCGGGAGGGCCCGCAGATACGCAGTATTTT
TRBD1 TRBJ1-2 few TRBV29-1 CSVEDRGRWYGYTF TGCAGCGTTGAGGACAGGGGGCGGTGGTATGGCTACACCTTC
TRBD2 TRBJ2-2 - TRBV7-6 CASSSRTSPNTGELFF TGTGCCAGCAGCTCCAGGACTAGCCCGAACACCGGGGAGCTGTTTTTT
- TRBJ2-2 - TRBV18 CASSPLGPGELFF TGTGCCAGCTCACCACTAGGGCCCGGGGAGCTGTTTTTT
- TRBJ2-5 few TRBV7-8 CASSLAPGSETQYF TGTGCCAGCAGCTTAGCGCCGGGGTCCGAGACCCAGTACTTC
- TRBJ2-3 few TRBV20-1 CSARGPDTQYF TGCAGTGCTAGAGGTCCGGATACGCAGTATTTT
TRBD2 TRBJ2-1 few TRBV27 CASSFGGSVPNEQFF TGTGCCAGCAGTTTTGGCGGGAGTGTTCCCAATGAGCAGTTCTTC
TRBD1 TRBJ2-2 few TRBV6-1 CASSGTGTGRTGELFF TGTGCCAGCAGTGGTACCGGGACAGGGAGGACCGGGGAGCTGTTTTTT
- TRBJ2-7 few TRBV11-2 CASSSPSAGSYEQYF TGTGCCAGCAGTTCCCCCTCGGCGGGGAGCTACGAGCAGTACTTC
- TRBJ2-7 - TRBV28 CASWGQEFYEQYF TGTGCCAGCTGGGGCCAGGAGTTTTACGAGCAGTACTTC
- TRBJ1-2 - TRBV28 CASSLYIWEGGVYGYTF TGTGCCAGCAGTCTATATATATGGGAAGGGGGAGTCTATGGCTACACCTTC
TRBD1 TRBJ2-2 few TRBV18 CASSLRTGNTGELFF TGTGCCAGCTCACTCCGGACAGGGAACACCGGGGAGCTGTTTTTT
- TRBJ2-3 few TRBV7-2 CASSFDRATDTQYF TGTGCCAGCAGCTTTGACCGGGCCACAGATACGCAGTATTTT
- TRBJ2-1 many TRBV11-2 CASSLAGSSYNEQFF TGTGCCAGCAGCTTAGCGGGGAGCTCCTACAATGAGCAGTTCTTC
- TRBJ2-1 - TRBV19 CASSMGRRVWNEQFF TGTGCCAGTAGTATGGGGAGGCGTGTGTGGAATGAGCAGTTCTTC
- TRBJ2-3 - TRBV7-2 CASSLVIGMRTDTQYF TGTGCCAGCAGCTTAGTCATCGGAATGCGCACAGATACGCAGTATTTT
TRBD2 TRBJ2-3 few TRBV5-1 CASSPPGTSGRASTDTQYF TGCGCCAGCAGCCCTCCAGGGACTAGCGGGAGAGCTAGCACAGATACGCAGTATTTT
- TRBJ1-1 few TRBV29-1 CSVSDGNTEAFF TGCAGCGTATCGGACGGAAACACTGAAGCTTTCTTT
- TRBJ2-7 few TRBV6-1 CASMKDPTYEQYF TGTGCCAGCATGAAGGACCCGACCTACGAGCAGTACTTC
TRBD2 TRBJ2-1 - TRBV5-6 CASSLFSSGRYNEQFF TGTGCCAGCAGCTTGTTTTCTAGCGGGAGGTACAATGAGCAGTTCTTC
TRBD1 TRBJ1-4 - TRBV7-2 CASSPRQGFPPTTNEKLFF TGTGCCAGCAGCCCCAGACAGGGTTTCCCTCCCACAACTAATGAAAAACTGTTTTTT
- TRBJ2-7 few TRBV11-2 CASSLEPPLEQYF TGTGCCAGCAGCTTAGAGCCCCCCCTCGAGCAGTACTTC
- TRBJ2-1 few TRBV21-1 CASSKAEPNNAYNEQFF TGTGCCAGCAGCAAAGCGGAGCCAAACAATGCCTACAATGAGCAGTTCTTC
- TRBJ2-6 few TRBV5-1 CASSLVWGSTGANVLTF TGCGCCAGCAGCTTGGTATGGGGGAGTACTGGGGCCAACGTCCTGACTTTC
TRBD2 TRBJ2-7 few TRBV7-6 CASSLASSGYEQYF TGTGCCAGCAGCTTAGCGTCTAGCGGCTACGAGCAGTACTTC
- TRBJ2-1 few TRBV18 CASSPLRASYNEQFF TGTGCCAGCTCACCGCTCAGGGCCTCCTACAATGAGCAGTTCTTC
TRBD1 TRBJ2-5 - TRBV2 CASSDPGQGAGLETQYF TGTGCCAGCAGTGACCCGGGACAGGGGGCCGGTCTGGAGACCCAGTACTTC
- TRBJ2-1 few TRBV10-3 CAISVAELSYNEQFF TGTGCCATCAGTGTAGCGGAACTCTCCTACAATGAGCAGTTCTTC
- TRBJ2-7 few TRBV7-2 CASSLAGTLYEQYF TGTGCCAGCAGCTTAGCCGGGACCTTATACGAGCAGTACTTC
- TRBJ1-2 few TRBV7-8 CASSLGANYGYTF TGTGCCAGCAGCTTGGGTGCAAACTATGGCTACACCTTC
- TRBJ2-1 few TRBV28 CASTTTPIYNEQFF TGTGCCAGCACCACAACCCCAATCTACAATGAGCAGTTCTTC
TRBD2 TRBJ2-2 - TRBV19 CASSILAGALGTGELFF TGTGCCAGTAGTATCCTAGCGGGAGCACTCGGCACCGGGGAGCTGTTTTTT